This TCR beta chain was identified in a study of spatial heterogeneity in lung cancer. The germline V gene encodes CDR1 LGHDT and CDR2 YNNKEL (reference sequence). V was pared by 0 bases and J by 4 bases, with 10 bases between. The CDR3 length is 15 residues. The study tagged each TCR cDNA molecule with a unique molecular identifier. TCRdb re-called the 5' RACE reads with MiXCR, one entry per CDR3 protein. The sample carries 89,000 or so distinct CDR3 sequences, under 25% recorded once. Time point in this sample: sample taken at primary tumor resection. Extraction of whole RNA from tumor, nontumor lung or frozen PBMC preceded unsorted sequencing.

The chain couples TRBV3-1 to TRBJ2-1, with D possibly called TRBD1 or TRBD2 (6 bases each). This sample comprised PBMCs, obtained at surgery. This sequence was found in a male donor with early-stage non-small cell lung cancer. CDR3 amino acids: CASSQDAGHYNEQFF. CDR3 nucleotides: TGTGCCAGCAGCCAAGATGCGGGACATTACAATGAGCAGTTCTTC.